Each of the 7 T cell receptor beta chains below was sequenced from the same sample in a study of blood T cell repertoires in COVID-19. Clones were read by immunoSEQ multiplex PCR, and TCRdb kept only the in-frame ones, dropping some. The table lists about 130,000 clones, around three quarters of them singletons. Sequenced material: peripheral blood. The receptors were gathered from a man in his forties or fifties with active or convalescent COVID-19.

The chain carries TRBV5-6 and TRBJ2-7; 7 bases are shared with TRBD1. With V trimmed by 3 bases and J by 2 bases, 8 bases remained unmatched. This CDR3 has 15 amino acids. CDR1 SGHDT and CDR2 YYEEEE come from the germline V gene. The CDR3 DNA follows: TGTGCCAGCAGCTCAAACCCCGGGACAGCCTACGAGCAGTACTTC. It translates to CASSSNPGTAYEQYF.

V usage is TRBV7-3 and J usage is TRBJ2-6, with 7 bases aligning to TRBD2. V shed 2 bases and J 0 bases; nucleotides not matched to a gene: 10. The CDR3 is 19 amino acids. CDR1 SGHTA and CDR2 FQGTGA come from the germline V gene. In DNA form, the CDR3 reads TGTGCCAGCAGCTTATCGGGGGGAGCAGGGCTCTCTGGGGCCAACGTCCTGACTTTC. Its translation is CASSLSGGAGLSGANVLTF.

The genes are TRBV9 and TRBJ2-1; 7 nucleotides agree with TRBD2. V shed 2 bases, J shed 9 bases, and the junction held 2 bases outside the gene matches. The length of the CDR3 is 12 residues. Germline V gives CDR1 SGDLS, CDR2 YYNGEE. DNA of the CDR3: TGTGCCAGCAGCGTTCCGGGGGGTGAGCAGTTCTTC. This sequence encodes CASSVPGGEQFF.

The chain is built from TRBV18 and TRBJ2-7; TRBD2 is a possible D gene (5 bases). Trimming cost V 2 bases and J 9 bases, with 14 bases left between them. This CDR3 comprises 13 residues. The germline V gene encodes CDR1 KGHSH and CDR2 LQKENI. The CDR3 nucleotides are TGTGCCAGCTCACCAGACCTACCTGGAGGGCAGTACTTC. Translation gives CASSPDLPGGQYF.

The CDR3 here is CASSGTTTADTQYF. The CDR3 bases are TGTGCCAGCAGCGGGACAACCACGGCGGATACGCAGTATTTT. V is TRBV5-5 and J is TRBJ2-3; the D gene is possibly TRBD1 (6 bases). CDR1 and CDR2 (germline): SGHKS, YYEKEE (reference sequence). The CDR3 is made up of 14 amino acids. V gave up 4 bases and J gave up 6 bases, with 15 bases separating them. The complete variable domain, with remaining parts taken from reference TRBV5-5 and TRBJ2-3, reads DAGVTQSPTHLIKTRGQQVTLRCSPISGHKSVSWYQQVLGQGPQFIFQYYEKEERGRGNFPDRFSARQFPNYSSELNVNALLLGDSALYLCASSGTTTADTQYFGPGTRLTVL.

The V gene is TRBV24-1, the J gene TRBJ1-5, with unresolved D. The CDR3 extends over 11 amino acids. Looked up from germline, CDR1 is KGHDR and CDR2 is SFDVKD. Trimming took off 5 bases at V and 9 bases at J, with 7 bases between the two ends. CDR3 in amino acids: CATSGGGPQHF. The DNA for the CDR3 is TGTGCCACCAGTGGAGGAGGGCCCCAGCATTTT.

This chain joins TRBV29-1 and TRBJ1-2, with D possibly TRBD1 on 5 matching bases. V shed 7 bases and J shed 1 base, with 13 bases lying between them. The CDR3 sequence is 13 residues long. Germline V gene data show CDR1 as SQVTM and CDR2 as ANQGSEA. The CDR3 DNA follows: TGCAGCGCTTGGGGGGGAGGTAACTATGGCTACACCTTC. It specifies CSAWGGGNYGYTF.